The 8 T cell receptor beta chains below all came from one sample that was sequenced in a study of human T cells and chemical hapten exposure. Stated time point: patch test 3, about 24 weeks after DPC sensitization. Stated treatment: therapeutic diphenylcyclopropenone sensitization with weekly scalp DPC. Unfractionated whole blood was the source from which total RNA was extracted. A single record per CDR3 protein comes from TCRdb applying MiXCR to the RACE reads. The data show under 50,000 distinct CDR3 sequences, approximately 11% seen once. The sequenced sample was whole blood, obtained in connection with sensitization to the hapten diphenylcyclopropenone (DPC). The origin of the receptors is a woman between 35 and 50 years old with alopecia areata. Some clones in this sample may be carry-over from other donors' samples.

V is TRBV5-1 and J is TRBJ1-1; TRBD1 agrees at 8 bases. This CDR3 is 14 amino acids long. The V gene's germline CDR1 is SGHRS and CDR2 YFSETQ. V shed 0 bases, J shed 4 bases, and the junction held 2 bases outside the gene matches. The CDR3 DNA sequence: TGCGCCAGCAGCTTGGCGACAGGGGCCACTGAAGCTTTCTTT. Translation gives CASSLATGATEAFF.

This clonotype was recorded at least ten times. The chain uses TRBV7-8 and TRBJ2-2; 7 bases line up with TRBD2. The CDR3 sequence is 18 residues long. V was clipped by 4 bases and J by 3 bases; unmatched bases: 14. In germline, CDR1 is SGHVS, CDR2 FQNEAQ. CDR3: CASSSHPLGRRYTGELFF. The CDR3 nucleotides are TGTGCCAGCAGCTCACACCCTCTCGGGAGGCGGTACACCGGGGAGCTGTTTTTT.

This clonotype occurred once. A much more abundant neighbour one base away suggests this may be a read error. The V call is TRBV19, the J call TRBJ2-2; D is perhaps TRBD1 (6 bases). Trimming stripped 7 bases from V and 3 bases from J, with 12 bases between. The CDR3 spans 14 residues. Germline values: CDR1 LNHDA, CDR2 SQIVND (reference sequence). In DNA, the CDR3 is TGTGCCAGTACAGGGGATGGGGACACCGGGGAGCTGTTTTTT. It encodes CASTGDGDTGELFF.

This clonotype was counted ten times or more. The chain carries TRBV6-6 and TRBJ2-1; a possible D gene is TRBD2 (6 bases). V was trimmed by 6 bases and J by 6 bases, leaving 21 bases between them. The CDR3 covers 16 residues. Germline CDR1 reads MNHNY; CDR2 reads SVGAGI (reference sequence). CDR3 region: CASRPPGTLETNEQFF. CDR3 nucleotides: TGTGCCAGCAGACCACCCGGGACTCTAGAGACCAATGAGCAGTTCTTC.

As DNA, the CDR3 is TGTGCCACCAGCAGCGGGGTCAACAATGAGCAGTTCTTC. It is translated as CATSSGVNNEQFF. The chain combines TRBV15 with TRBJ2-1; D may be TRBD2 (5 bases). Germline CDR1 and CDR2: LNHNV and YYDKDF (reference sequence). The V end was cut by 3 bases, the J end by 5 bases, with 8 bases between. The CDR3 runs to 13 residues.

This clonotype counts as medium-sized. The rearrangement joins TRBV18 to TRBJ2-1; maybe TRBD1 (6 bases). The CDR3 extends over 14 amino acids. The V and J ends lost 5 bases and 6 bases respectively, with 14 bases between them. Germline loops: CDR1 KGHSH, CDR2 LQKENI. This chain's CDR3 is CASSTGSHGNEQFF. CDR3 nucleotides: TGTGCCAGCTCAACAGGGTCCCACGGCAATGAGCAGTTCTTC.

In this sample, this clonotype turned up many times. The CDR3 coding sequence is TGTGCCAGCAGTGAAGTGCGGGGGGCCGGTCGGGAGCAGTTCTTC. Translating it yields CASSEVRGAGREQFF. The chain employs TRBV2 and TRBJ2-1; 8 positions agree with TRBD2. Trimming at V came to 1 base and at J to 10 bases, leaving 9 bases not matched to a gene. This CDR3 has 15 residues. In germline, CDR1 is SNHLY, CDR2 FYNNEI.

This clonotype was seen at least ten times. A read error may account for a junction end that differs from germline. The V call is TRBV12-3 or TRBV12-4, the J call TRBJ2-7; D remains ambiguous. The CDR3 has 13 amino acids. The CDR3 bases are TGTGCCAGCAGTTTCGGTCCATCGGCACCCGCCGACTTC. Residues: CASSFGPSAPADF.